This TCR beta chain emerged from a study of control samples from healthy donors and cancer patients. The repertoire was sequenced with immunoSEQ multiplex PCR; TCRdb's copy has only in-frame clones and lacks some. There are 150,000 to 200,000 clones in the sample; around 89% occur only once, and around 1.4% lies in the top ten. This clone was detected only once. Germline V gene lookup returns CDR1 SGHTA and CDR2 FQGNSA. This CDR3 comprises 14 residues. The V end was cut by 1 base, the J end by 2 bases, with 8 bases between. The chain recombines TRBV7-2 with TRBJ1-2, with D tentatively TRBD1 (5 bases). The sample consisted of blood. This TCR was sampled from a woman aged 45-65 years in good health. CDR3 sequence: CASSLGQLNYGYTF. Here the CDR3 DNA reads TGTGCCAGCAGCTTAGGACAGCTCAACTATGGCTACACCTTC.